These 20 T cell receptor beta chains originate from one sample sequenced in a study of blood T cells in healthy people across ages. Combining a sample-barcoded 5' primer with a J-beta primer mix, a second PCR ran for roughly 6 to 12 cycles. TCRdb itself ran the 5' RACE reads through MiXCR, one entry per CDR3 protein. The table shows about 800,000 distinct CDR3 sequences, with roughly 25% occurring only once. This sample also belongs to another study, concerning T cells of mothers and their children.

The source material was blood. These TCRs come from a boy younger than 18 in good health.

The table lists this clonotype with a few counts. This sequence joins TRBV4-3 and TRBJ1-1; D gene uncertain. CDR3 length equals 14 residues. Germline V CDR1 and CDR2: LGHNA, YSLEER. Between the trimmed V and J ends, which lost 4 bases and 3 bases, there was a span of 12 bases. The CDR3, as DNA: TGCGCCAGCAGCCTCGTCGCGGGGTACACTGAAGCTTTCTTT. Translation: CASSLVAGYTEAFF.

There are a few counts of this clonotype. The chain uses TRBV20-1 and TRBJ2-7; D is ambiguous. The CDR3 length is 15 residues. Trimming stripped 4 bases from V and 2 bases from J, with 18 bases between. Per the germline V gene, CDR1 is DFQATT and CDR2 is SNEGSKA (reference sequence). The CDR3 loop reads CSAILNTERTYEQYF. In DNA form, the CDR3 reads TGCAGTGCTATCCTAAACACGGAACGTACCTACGAGCAGTACTTC.

The genes are TRBV28 and TRBJ2-5; D is possibly TRBD1 (5 bases). Germline V gene sequence: CDR1 MDHEN, CDR2 SYDVKM. This CDR3 spans 14 amino acids. V lost 2 bases, J lost 0 bases, and 7 bases lay in between. The CDR3 sequence is CASSLQGYQETQYF. The DNA of the CDR3 is TGTGCCAGCAGTTTACAGGGCTACCAAGAGACCCAGTACTTC. The variable domain in full, completed from reference TRBV28 and TRBJ2-5, reads DVKVTQSSRYLVKRTGEKVFLECVQDMDHENMFWYRQDPGLGLRLIYFSYDVKMKEKGDIPEGYSVSREKKERFSLILESASTNQTSMYLCASSLQGYQETQYFGPGTRLLVL.

This clonotype was detected many times. This chain links TRBV20-1 with TRBJ2-5; TRBD2 aligns across 11 bases. The J call may be incorrect, as the DNA end agrees better with TRBJ2-1. Germline V gene sequence: CDR1 DFQATT, CDR2 SNEGSKA (reference sequence). The CDR3 sequence is 16 residues long. CDR3 sequence: CSAGLAGGSRTGEQFF. The CDR3 nucleotides are TGCAGTGCCGGTCTAGCGGGGGGCTCCCGGACGGGTGAGCAGTTCTTC.

CDR3 DNA: TGTGCCAGCAGCATGGGCCGCTCACCCCTCCACTTT. Translating it yields CASSMGRSPLHF. The rearrangement links TRBV5-4 to TRBJ1-6; D ambiguous. This CDR3 region has 12 residues. Germline CDR1 SGHNT, CDR2 YYREEE (reference sequence). V lost 4 bases, J lost 10 bases, and 9 bases lay in between.

This clonotype was counted a few times. V and J are TRBV5-1 and TRBJ2-2, with 10 bases matching TRBD2. Trimming cost V 2 bases and J 4 bases; bases outside gene matches: 5. Germline assignment: CDR1 SGHRS and CDR2 YFSETQ. This CDR3 has 16 residues. In DNA form, the CDR3 reads TGCGCCAGCAGCTTACGGCCTAGCGGGAGCACCGGGGAGCTGTTTTTT. Its translation is CASSLRPSGSTGELFF.

The chain recombines TRBV7-2 with TRBJ1-1, with D uncertain. The germline V gene encodes CDR1 SGHTA and CDR2 FQGNSA. Trimming removed 0 bases at V and 4 bases at J, with 9 bases between. The CDR3 is 14 amino acids. CDR3 in amino acids: CASSLALRTTEAFF. CDR3 nucleotides: TGTGCCAGCAGCTTAGCGCTGCGAACCACTGAAGCTTTCTTT.

This clonotype appeared a few times. The rearrangement joins TRBV28 to TRBJ2-5; D is ambiguous. Trimming removed 6 bases from V and 1 base from J, with 12 bases in between. The CDR3 covers 14 residues. Per the germline V gene, CDR1 is MDHEN and CDR2 is SYDVKM. Written as DNA, the CDR3 is TGTGCCAGCAGCCATCCCTACGGCCAAGAGACCCAGTACTTC. Protein: CASSHPYGQETQYF.

This clonotype showed up just a few times. The DNA of the CDR3 is TGTGCCAGCAGTTACGGGGGCTGGGCCGGGGAGCTGTTTTTT. Its protein product is CASSYGGWAGELFF. The rearrangement links TRBV6-5 to TRBJ2-2; the D gene is possibly TRBD1 (6 bases). This CDR3 spans 14 amino acids. V lost 2 bases, J lost 6 bases, and 10 bases lay in between. The germline V gene has CDR1 MNHEY and CDR2 SVGAGI.

The CDR3 DNA follows: TGCGCCAGCAGCCAAGATAGTGGGGTTGGCACTGAAGCTTTCTTT. It encodes CASSQDSGVGTEAFF. The rearrangement uses TRBV4-3 and TRBJ1-1; D is unresolved. Germline loops: CDR1 LGHNA, CDR2 YSLEER. V gave up 0 bases and J gave up 4 bases, with 12 bases separating them. The CDR3 extends over 15 amino acids.

Only a few counts were recorded for this clonotype. The chain has TRBV7-9 and TRBJ1-4, with a weak D call TRBD1 (6 bases). This CDR3 has 15 amino acids. V lost 6 bases to trimming and J lost 8 bases, with 19 bases between them. Germline CDR1 is SEHNR and CDR2 is FQNEAQ (reference sequence). In DNA form, the CDR3 reads TGTGCCAGCAGTAATAATACAGGGCTTTACGAAAAACTGTTTTTT. Its translation: CASSNNTGLYEKLFF.

This clonotype occurred a few times. The genes are TRBV4-3 and TRBJ2-1; the D call may be TRBD1 or TRBD2 (5 bases each). V was shortened by 3 bases and J by 5 bases, with 14 bases between the two germline ends. Per the germline V gene, CDR1 is LGHNA and CDR2 is YSLEER. The CDR3 totals 15 residues. The CDR3 region has the DNA TGCGCCAGCAGCCACATTAGCGCAGGGAACAATGAGCAGTTCTTC. It encodes CASSHISAGNNEQFF.

J is TRBJ1-1 and V is TRBV7-2, with a possible D match to TRBD1 (5 bases). The CDR3 is made up of 14 amino acids. The germline gives CDR1 SGHTA, CDR2 FQGNSA. V lost 4 bases to trimming and J lost 4 bases, with 13 bases between them. This CDR3 reads CASSSWGGGTEAFF. The CDR3 coding sequence is TGTGCCAGCAGCTCCTGGGGGGGGGGCACTGAAGCTTTCTTT. The variable domain in full, with the rest retrieved from reference TRBV7-2 and TRBJ1-1, is GAGVSQSPSNKVTEKGKDVELRCDPISGHTALYWYRQSLGQGLEFLIYFQGNSAPDKSGLPSDRFSAERTGGSVSTLTIQRTQQEDSAVYLCASSSWGGGTEAFFGQGTRLTVV.

This chain joins TRBV5-1 and TRBJ2-2; 7 nucleotides agree with TRBD1. The CDR3 totals 15 residues. Germline assignment: CDR1 SGHRS and CDR2 YFSETQ. The junction had 7 bases not matched to a gene; V was cut back by 4 bases and J by 4 bases. CDR3 nucleotide sequence: TGCGCCAGCAGCCAAACCACAGGGGCCACCGGGGAGCTGTTTTTT. As protein: CASSQTTGATGELFF.

The rearrangement links TRBV3-1 to TRBJ2-3; D gene uncertain. The CDR3 sequence is 16 residues long. V shed 0 bases and J shed 3 bases, with 13 bases lying between them. Germline-derived CDR1 and CDR2 are LGHDT and YNNKEL (reference sequence). The CDR3 coding sequence is TGTGCCAGCAGCCAAGATCTCCAGGCGTATACAGATACGCAGTATTTT. Residues: CASSQDLQAYTDTQYF.

The J gene is TRBJ2-3, the V gene TRBV5-1; 9 bases are a match to TRBD1. From germline, CDR1 is SGHRS and CDR2 YFSETQ. The CDR3 covers 16 residues. Trimming cost V 3 bases and J 3 bases; bases outside gene matches: 8. This CDR3 is CASSSPGTGKTDTQYF. In DNA form, the CDR3 reads TGCGCCAGCAGCTCCCCCGGGACAGGGAAGACAGATACGCAGTATTTT.

V usage is TRBV7-9 and J usage is TRBJ1-1; D ambiguous. V was cut by 8 bases and J by 0 bases, with 7 bases left in between. CDR1 and CDR2 from the germline V gene are SEHNR and FQNEAQ (reference sequence). CDR3 length: 12 amino acids. Written as DNA, the CDR3 is TGTGCCAGCCTGAGGTTGAACACTGAAGCTTTCTTT. Protein sequence: CASLRLNTEAFF.

Only a few counts were recorded for this clonotype. The chain carries TRBV7-2 and TRBJ2-5, with TRBD2 matching over 7 bases. Unmatched junction bases numbered 19, after V lost 1 base and J lost 8 bases. Germline CDR1 SGHTA, CDR2 FQGNSA. The CDR3 runs 18 residues. For the CDR3, the DNA is TGTGCCAGCAGCTTAGAACCCCGATCCGCGGGAGACTCAGAAACCCAGTACTTC. Its protein is CASSLEPRSAGDSETQYF.

V usage is TRBV6-5 and J usage is TRBJ2-1, with D perhaps TRBD1 (5 bases). V gave up 5 bases and J gave up 9 bases, with 8 bases separating them. This CDR3 has 11 amino acids. CDR1 and CDR2 (germline): MNHEY, SVGAGI. Written as DNA, the CDR3 is TGTGCCAGCAGTAGGGGCGGTGAGCAGTTCTTC. As protein: CASSRGGEQFF.

The chain combines TRBV7-9 with TRBJ2-1; D is undetermined. The CDR3 is 15 amino acids. V lost 7 bases, J lost 0 bases, and 13 bases lay in between. The V gene's germline CDR1 is SEHNR and CDR2 FQNEAQ (reference sequence). CDR3 DNA sequence: TGTGCCAGCAACCCACTCATTCTCTCCTACAATGAGCAGTTCTTC. Its translation: CASNPLILSYNEQFF.